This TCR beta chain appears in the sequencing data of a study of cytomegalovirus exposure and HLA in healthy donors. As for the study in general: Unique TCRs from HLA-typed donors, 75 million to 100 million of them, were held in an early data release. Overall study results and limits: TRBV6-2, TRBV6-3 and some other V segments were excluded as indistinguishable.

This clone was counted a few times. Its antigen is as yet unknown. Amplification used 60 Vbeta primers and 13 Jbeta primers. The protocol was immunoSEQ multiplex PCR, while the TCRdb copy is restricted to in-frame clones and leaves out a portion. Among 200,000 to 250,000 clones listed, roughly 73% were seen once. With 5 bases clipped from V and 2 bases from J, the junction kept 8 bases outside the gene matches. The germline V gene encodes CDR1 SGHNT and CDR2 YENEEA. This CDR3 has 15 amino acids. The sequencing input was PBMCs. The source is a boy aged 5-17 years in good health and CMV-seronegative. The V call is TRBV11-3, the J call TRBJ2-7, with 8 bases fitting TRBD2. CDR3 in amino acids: CASSPEAGVAYEQYF. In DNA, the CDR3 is TGTGCCAGCAGCCCCGAAGCGGGGGTCGCCTACGAGCAGTACTTC.